The 2 T cell receptor beta chains in this list originate from one sample, sequenced in a study of blood T cell repertoires in COVID-19. The protocol was immunoSEQ multiplex PCR, while the TCRdb copy is restricted to in-frame clones and leaves out a portion. This table has some 130,000 clones, around 87% appearing once. The source material was peripheral blood. These TCRs come from a woman in her fifties or sixties with acute or convalescent COVID-19.

In the case of this clone: Other DNA sequences in this sample translate to the same CDR3. V gene TRBV7-2 combines with J gene TRBJ2-3, with 11 bases that match TRBD2. The germline V gene has CDR1 SGHTA and CDR2 FQGNSA. Unmatched junction bases numbered 3, after V lost 4 bases and J lost 0 bases. This CDR3 has 16 amino acids. The CDR3 nucleotides read TGTGCCAGCAGCTCGGGACTAGCGGCTAGCACAGATACGCAGTATTTT. Its protein is CASSSGLAASTDTQYF.

As to this clone: At one end, the junction sequence differs from germline, possibly due to a read error. The V and J genes are TRBV7-7 and TRBJ2-3; 9 bases are shared with TRBD2. Germline CDR1 reads SSHAT; CDR2 reads FNYEAQ (reference sequence). The CDR3 has 15 amino acids. This CDR3 is CASSRKASGMDTQYF. The CDR3, as DNA: TGTGCTAGCAGCCGCAAGGCTAGCGGGATGGATACGCAGTATTTT.